A single sample gave rise to the 24 T cell receptor beta chains below, sequenced in a study of T cell responses to AZD1222 COVID-19 vaccine. TCRdb's table, derived via immunoSEQ multiplex PCR, lists solely in-frame clones and lacks some. This sample has some 150,000 clones; just over 90% occur once, and the top ten carry about 3.4%. This specimen consisted of peripheral blood, obtained on day 0 of AZD1222 vaccination. These receptors were obtained from an adult in good health.

V and J are TRBV7-9 and TRBJ1-2, with 7 bases that match TRBD1. J lost 4 bases, V lost 5 bases, and 4 bases had no gene match. This CDR3 is 13 amino acids long. Looked up from germline, CDR1 is SEHNR and CDR2 is FQNEAQ (reference sequence). The CDR3 sequence: CASSLGQSYGYTF. CDR3 DNA sequence: TGTGCCAGCAGCCTGGGACAGTCCTATGGCTACACCTTC. Variable domain in full (rest from reference TRBV7-9 and TRBJ1-2): DTGVSQNPRHKITKRGQNVTFRCDPISEHNRLYWYRQTLGQGPEFLTYFQNEAQLEKSRLLSDRFSAERPKGSFSTLEIQRTEQGDSAMYLCASSLGQSYGYTFGSGTRLTVV.

The V and J genes are TRBV3-1 (or the pseudogene TRBV3-2) and TRBJ2-2; tentatively, D is TRBD2 (5 bases). Trimming stripped 4 bases from V and 7 bases from J, with 10 bases between. The length of the CDR3 is 13 residues. Germline V gene data show CDR1 as LGHDT and CDR2 as YNNKEL (reference sequence). The CDR3 coding sequence is TGTGCCAGCAGCCTACGTGGAGGCGGGGAGCTGTTTTTT. Encoded protein: CASSLRGGGELFF.

The chain joins TRBV7-2 to TRBJ2-5; 7 nucleotides agree with TRBD2. This CDR3 comprises 11 residues. CDR1 and CDR2 (germline): SGHTA, FQGNSA. Losses at the gene ends were 8 bases for V and 3 bases for J; bases not matched to a gene: 0. Here the CDR3 DNA reads TGTGCCAGCCTAGCGGAAGAGACCCAGTACTTC. Residues: CASLAEETQYF.

The chain uses TRBV6-2 or TRBV6-3 and TRBJ1-2; D remains unclear. Germline V gene lookup returns CDR1 MNHEY and CDR2 SVGEGT. CDR3 length: 14 amino acids. Trimming took off 0 bases at V and 4 bases at J, with 9 bases between the two ends. In DNA form, the CDR3 reads TGTGCCAGCAGTTACTCCGCGGAAGGCTATGGCTACACCTTC. Protein: CASSYSAEGYGYTF.

V usage is TRBV13 and J usage is TRBJ2-3; 11 nucleotides agree with TRBD2. V lost 1 base and J lost 0; bases outside the gene matches: 9. The germline CDR1 and CDR2 sequences are PRHDT and FYEKMQ (reference sequence). The CDR3 consists of 19 residues. CDR3 coding DNA: TGTGCCAGCAGCTTAGTGATTAGCGGGAGGGCCGGAAGCACAGATACGCAGTATTTT. Translating it yields CASSLVISGRAGSTDTQYF. Full variable domain (remainder filled in from reference TRBV13 and TRBJ2-3): AAGVIQSPRHLIKEKRETATLKCYPIPRHDTVYWYQQGPGQDPQFLISFYEKMQSDKGSIPDRFSAQQFSDYHSELNMSSLELGDSALYFCASSLVISGRAGSTDTQYFGPGTRLTVL.

The V and J genes are TRBV27 and TRBJ2-5; a weak D match, TRBD1 (6 bases). Germline CDR1 and CDR2: MNHEY and SMNVEV (reference sequence). V lost 7 bases to trimming and J lost 9 bases, with 18 bases between them. The CDR3 covers 13 residues. In DNA form, the CDR3 reads TGTGCCAGCAAACCGACAGGCGCGGCGGCCCAGTACTTC. The encoded protein is CASKPTGAAAQYF.

This clone occurred a few times. The rearrangement joins TRBV18 to TRBJ2-1; the D is unclear. Germline-derived CDR1 and CDR2 are KGHSH and LQKENI. The CDR3 runs to 13 residues. V was clipped by 5 bases and J by 6 bases, with 11 bases between them. The CDR3, as DNA: TGTGCCAGCTCAGGACCGGGTACCAATGAGCAGTTCTTC. It yields the protein CASSGPGTNEQFF.

This clone appeared once. The V call is TRBV5-6, the J call TRBJ1-4; TRBD1 is a possible D gene (5 bases). The germline gives CDR1 SGHDT, CDR2 YYEEEE. This CDR3 spans 14 amino acids. Trimming stripped 4 bases from V and 2 bases from J, with 9 bases between. CDR3 sequence (DNA): TGTGCCAGCAGCCCAGGGTTTACTAATGAAAAACTGTTTTTT. This gives the protein CASSPGFTNEKLFF. Filled out from reference TRBV5-6 and TRBJ1-4, the complete variable domain reads DAGVTQSPTHLIKTRGQQVTLRCSPKSGHDTVSWYQQALGQGPQFIFQYYEEEERQRGNFPDRFSGHQFPNYSSELNVNALLLGDSALYLCASSPGFTNEKLFFGSGTQLSVL.

The V and J genes are TRBV19 and TRBJ2-1, with D possibly matching TRBD2 (10 bases). This CDR3 has 21 amino acids. Trimming stripped 0 bases from V and 3 bases from J, with 27 bases between. The germline gives CDR1 LNHDA, CDR2 SQIVND (reference sequence). CDR3 in amino acids: CASSIELTGGAGLANYNEQFF. For the CDR3, the DNA is TGTGCCAGTAGTATAGAACTTACAGGGGGCGCGGGACTAGCGAACTACAATGAGCAGTTCTTC.

DNA for the CDR3: TGTGCCAGCAGCGACACGACAGAAGGTGATTCACCCCTCCACTTT. Translated, it gives CASSDTTEGDSPLHF. The chain links TRBV3-1 (or the pseudogene TRBV3-2) to TRBJ1-6; the D gene is possibly TRBD1 (5 bases). Trimming took 5 bases from V and 8 from J, leaving 16 bases between them. Germline V lookup: CDR1 LGHDT, CDR2 YNNKEL (reference sequence). The CDR3 contains 15 residues.

The rearrangement links TRBV6-5 to TRBJ1-4; no firm D call. Germline assignment: CDR1 MNHEY and CDR2 SVGAGI. The CDR3 has 13 residues. Trimming shortened V by 7 bases and J by 0 bases, and 6 bases separated the two germline ends. This CDR3 reads CASTRTTNEKLFF. CDR3 in DNA: TGTGCCAGCACGAGAACAACTAATGAAAAACTGTTTTTT.

V gene TRBV25-1 combines with J gene TRBJ2-3; D uncertain. CDR1 is MGHDK, CDR2 SYGVNS, per germline. There are 13 residues in the CDR3. The V end was cut by 6 bases, the J end by 1 base, with 8 bases between. DNA for the CDR3: TGTGCCAGCAGGGTTGACCGCACAGATACGCAGTATTTT. Translating gives CASRVDRTDTQYF.

CDR3 protein: CASSINGNHGYTF. As DNA, the CDR3 is TGTGCCAGTAGTATCAACGGGAACCATGGCTACACCTTC. V and J are TRBV19 and TRBJ1-2; D is ambiguous. The germline CDR1 and CDR2 sequences are LNHDA and SQIVND (reference sequence). This CDR3 region has 13 residues. Trimming left V 3 bases short and J 6 bases short, with 11 bases between.

This clone was seen a single time. J is TRBJ1-5 and V is TRBV19, with a weak D call TRBD1 (5 bases). The CDR3 loop spans 14 amino acids. Trimming stripped 1 base from V and 7 bases from J, with 11 bases between. Germline V gene lookup returns CDR1 LNHDA and CDR2 SQIVND (reference sequence). In DNA, the CDR3 is TGTGCCAGTAGTATAGGGACTTCAGGGCAGCCCCAGCATTTT. It translates to CASSIGTSGQPQHF.

The V gene is TRBV30, the J gene TRBJ2-7; 9 bases are shared with TRBD1. V shed 8 bases, J shed 2 bases, and the junction held 7 bases outside the gene matches. Germline CDR1 reads GTSNPN; CDR2 reads SVGIG (reference sequence). This CDR3 contains 13 residues. This CDR3 is CARLGTGTYEQYF. The CDR3 region has the DNA TGTGCCCGACTGGGGACAGGGACCTACGAGCAGTACTTC.

This chain joins TRBV15 and TRBJ2-7; D is possibly TRBD1 or TRBD2 (5 bases each). V gave up 4 bases and J gave up 4 bases, with 20 bases separating them. From germline, CDR1 is LNHNV and CDR2 YYDKDF (reference sequence). The CDR3 spans 16 residues. The CDR3: CATSKGLGLALYEQYF. Here the CDR3 DNA reads TGTGCCACCAGCAAGGGGCTAGGGCTAGCTTTATACGAGCAGTACTTC. Combining the CDR3 with reference TRBV15 and TRBJ2-7 gives the whole variable domain DAMVIQNPRYQVTQFGKPVTLSCSQTLNHNVMYWYQQKSSQAPKLLFHYYDKDFNNEADTPDNFQSRRPNTSFCFLDIRSPGLGDTAMYLCATSKGLGLALYEQYFGPGTRLTVT.

The gene calls are TRBV6-2 or TRBV6-3 and TRBJ2-7; the match to TRBD1 covers 10 bases. This CDR3 comprises 17 residues. J was trimmed by 3 bases and V by 2 bases; bases with no gene match: 10. Germline CDR1 is MNHEY and CDR2 is SVGEGT. The CDR3 region is CASSYRTGGVGVYEQYF. In nucleotides, the CDR3 is TGTGCCAGCAGTTACCGGACAGGGGGAGTTGGGGTCTACGAGCAGTACTTC.

This clone was found once. The V and J genes are TRBV5-6 and TRBJ1-6; the D gene is possibly TRBD1 (5 bases). The CDR3 is made up of 16 amino acids. The V gene lost 4 bases and the J gene lost 9 bases, with 20 bases spanning the gap. From germline, CDR1 is SGHDT and CDR2 YYEEEE. The CDR3 spells CASSVRDRPLGSPLHF. The CDR3 coding sequence is TGTGCCAGCAGCGTCCGGGACCGGCCCTTAGGTTCACCCCTCCACTTT.

This clone showed up just a few times. The chain employs TRBV9 and TRBJ1-1; D might be TRBD1 (5 bases). CDR1 SGDLS and CDR2 YYNGEE come from the germline V gene. The CDR3 runs 19 residues. V shed 2 bases and J shed 7 bases, with 30 bases lying between them. CDR3 bases: TGTGCCAGCAGCGTTCCCAGGGATGGGAACCCGAGGGGAGGAGATGAAGCTTTCTTT. It encodes CASSVPRDGNPRGGDEAFF.

This chain links TRBV18 with TRBJ1-5, with D possibly matching TRBD1 (6 bases). This CDR3 is built from 14 residues. Germline V CDR1 and CDR2: KGHSH, LQKENI. V dropped 2 bases and J dropped 7 bases, with 12 bases sitting between them. The CDR3: CASSPGGARQPQHF. The CDR3 nucleotides read TGTGCCAGCTCACCAGGGGGCGCGAGGCAGCCCCAGCATTTT.

The rearrangement joins TRBV6-5 to TRBJ1-4, with a tentative D call TRBD1 (6 bases). Germline V gene data show CDR1 as MNHEY and CDR2 as SVGAGI. There are 14 residues in the CDR3. Trimming left V 7 bases short and J 3 bases short, with 12 bases between. As DNA, the CDR3 is TGTGCCAGCACCTCGCCAGGGGCTAATGAAAAACTGTTTTTT. It encodes CASTSPGANEKLFF.

This clone was detected once. The chain joins TRBV7-9 to TRBJ2-5, with 7 bases fitting TRBD1. The CDR3 runs to 16 residues. Germline loops: CDR1 SEHNR, CDR2 FQNEAQ (reference sequence). V lost 3 bases to trimming and J lost 1 base; unmatched junction nucleotides: 8. For the CDR3, the DNA is TGTGCCAGCAGCTTTAGAAGGGACAGTTTCCAAGAGACCCAGTACTTC. This translates into CASSFRRDSFQETQYF.

The V and J genes are TRBV5-6 and TRBJ1-1; D is possibly TRBD1 (6 bases). Per germline, CDR1 SGHDT and CDR2 YYEEEE. V was shortened by 0 bases and J by 11 bases, with 11 bases between the two germline ends. The CDR3 sequence is 12 residues long. The CDR3 region has the DNA TGTGCCAGCAGCTTGGCGGCAGGGGCGGCTTTCTTT. Protein sequence: CASSLAAGAAFF.

This clone was counted once. The CDR3 sequence: CASRDSVWTEAFF. The CDR3 nucleotides are TGTGCCAGTAGGGATAGTGTATGGACAGAAGCTTTCTTT. V gene TRBV19 combines with J gene TRBJ1-1; D possibly corresponds to TRBD1 (5 bases). Germline V gene data show CDR1 as LNHDA and CDR2 as SQIVND (reference sequence). This CDR3 is built from 13 residues. V lost 6 bases to trimming and J lost 8 bases, with 16 bases between them.